The rows below give T cell receptor beta chains drawn from one sample of a study of technical replicates of blood from several donors. Sequencing used immunoSEQ multiplex PCR; TCRdb keeps in-frame clones, though not all of them. The data contain more than 65,000 clones, 95% to 98% of them singletons. Sequencing used T cells isolated from PBMCs. The receptors derive from a human donor in good health. Both conserved end residues are trimmed from each CDR3. The order of the fields is J gene, V gene, CDR3 protein.

>TRBJ1-2|TRBV29-1
SVTPGARGYT
>TRBJ1-1|TRBV27
ASSLWAASNTEAF
>TRBJ2-2|TRBV5-1
ASGLGGHGTGELF
>TRBJ2-7|TRBV9
ASSEHGGVSSYEQY
>TRBJ1-4|TRBV18
ASSPGTKEKLF
>TRBJ2-5|TRBV11-1
ASSFRTATYQETQY
>TRBJ1-1|TRBV30
AWSVTGDTEAF
>TRBJ2-7|TRBV23-1
ASSPRTATLGRY
>TRBJ1-2|TRBV5-1
ASSLAGRGGYT
>TRBJ1-3|TRBV30
AWSVGASGNTIY
>TRBJ2-1|TRBV27
ASSSANVAGGHGEQF
>TRBJ2-3|TRBV4-1
ASSQDERIGRGTY
>TRBJ1-6|TRBV10-1
ASSVGQVDSPLH
>TRBJ1-1|TRBV2
ARAKNTEAF
>TRBJ2-5|TRBV7-2
ASSPRKGSGVETQY
>TRBJ1-3|TRBV5-5
ASSFFPTESDTIY
>TRBJ1-4|TRBV6-5
ASRSRQATNEKLF
>TRBJ2-1|TRBV27
ASSSGTSGSYEQF
>TRBJ2-3|TRBV5-1
ASSSGPGTDTQY
>TRBJ1-2|TRBV27
ASTTGGSYGYT
>TRBJ1-6|TRBV11-2
ASSLPTGGVSPLH
>TRBJ2-2|TRBV5-1
ASRLEDTGELF
>TRBJ1-3|TRBV4-2
ASSQDWGGSSGNTIY
>TRBJ2-7|TRBV2
ASSVSVRTYEQY
>TRBJ2-7|TRBV2
ASLDRTYEQY
>TRBJ2-7|TRBV7-2
ASSSLDFLLEQY
>TRBJ2-2|TRBV7-3
ASSSTGTGELF
>TRBJ2-7|TRBV30
AWSTGAYEQY
>TRBJ2-1|TRBV6-5
ASRLEFRRVNEQF
>TRBJ2-7|TRBV5-1
ASSLGQALNSYEQY
>TRBJ1-1|TRBV11-2
ASSLGQGEAF
>TRBJ2-7|TRBV4-2
ASSRRTSNFDEQY
>TRBJ2-5|TRBV5-4
ASSIQGSSETQY
>TRBJ2-1|TRBV6-5
ASSYWAGDVGNEQF
>TRBJ2-7|TRBV27
ASSFQSWDREPYEQY
>TRBJ1-5|TRBV5-5
ASSLVGNILAQPQH
>TRBJ2-2|TRBV27
ASAGWGGGELF
>TRBJ2-3|TRBV6-1
ASTASASTDTQY
>TRBJ2-1|TRBV28
ASSLAGEAYNEQF
>TRBJ2-5|TRBV2
ASSQQETQY
>TRBJ1-4|TRBV4-1
ASSEDRARGGSDEKLF
>TRBJ1-2|TRBV7-3
ASSPGAGGAYGYT
>TRBJ2-3|TRBV29-1
SVVDSGIHTDTQY
>TRBJ2-7|TRBV9
ASSVAEGEQY
>TRBJ2-2|TRBV4-1
ASSLRSNTGELF
>TRBJ2-3|TRBV5-1
ASSLSGGASDTQY